Listed below are T cell receptor beta chains from one sample, sequenced in a study of OX40 agonist ivuxolimab in advanced cancers. Only in-frame clones appear in the TCRdb table, and some are missing; sequencing was by immunoSEQ multiplex PCR. The profile shows just under 20,000 clones, roughly 80% of them singletons. The sample in question was CD4+ or CD8+ T cells sorted from blood, obtained in a trial of the OX40 agonist ivuxolimab. These receptors all come from an adult with an advanced solid tumor such as melanoma, head and neck, liver or kidney cancer. The CDR3 runs from the conserved cysteine through the conserved F or W. The D gene is left open where the match is weak. The size of a clone is reported for some rows only, either as once, few or many, or as a class for expanded clones.

D,size,V,length,J,DNA,CDR3
TRBD1,.,TRBV30,12,TRBJ2-7,TGTGCCTGGAGTGTTAAGGGGGCGAAGCAGTACTTC,CAWSVKGAKQYF
TRBD1,once,TRBV18,15,TRBJ1-2,TGTGCCAGCTCACCTGGGACAGGGAGTTTCTATGGCTACACCTTC,CASSPGTGSFYGYTF
.,.,TRBV28,12,TRBJ1-5,TGTGCCAGCAGCTTCATCTATCAGCCCCAGCATTTT,CASSFIYQPQHF
.,.,TRBV4-3,15,TRBJ1-2,TGCGCCAGCAGCCAAGATCGTCCAGACTCGAATGGCTACACCTTC,CASSQDRPDSNGYTF
.,.,TRBV10-3,13,TRBJ2-7,TGTGCCATCAGTGAGTCCGACTCTTCCCAGCAGTACTTC,CAISESDSSQQYF
TRBD2,.,TRBV10-2,14,TRBJ2-1,TGCGCCAGCAGTTTAGCGGGGGCTTACAATGAGCAGTTCTTC,CASSLAGAYNEQFF
TRBD1,.,TRBV6-1,14,TRBJ1-1,TGTGCCAGCAGTGAAAAACAGGGGTACACTGAAGCTTTCTTT,CASSEKQGYTEAFF
TRBD1,.,TRBV9,15,TRBJ2-2,TGTGCCAGCAGCGTAGGAGGGGGCCGTACCGGGGAGCTGTTTTTT,CASSVGGGRTGELFF
TRBD1,.,TRBV18,16,TRBJ2-3,TGTGCCAGCTCACCACCGAAGACAGGGGATTCAGATACGCAGTATTTT,CASSPPKTGDSDTQYF
.,medium-sized,TRBV7-2,15,TRBJ1-5,TGTGCCAGCAGCTTAATTCCGGGAAGCAATCAGCCCCAGCATTTT,CASSLIPGSNQPQHF
TRBD2,.,TRBV5-1,15,TRBJ2-1,TGCGCCAGCAGCAGACTAGCGGGTGCCTACAATGAGCAGTTCTTC,CASSRLAGAYNEQFF
.,.,TRBV6-1,18,TRBJ2-1,TGTGCCAGCAGTGAAAGTACTCCGGGGTATAACCTTTACAATGAGCAGTTCTTC,CASSESTPGYNLYNEQFF
TRBD1,.,TRBV5-1,13,TRBJ1-2,TGCGCCAGCAGCCTAGGGACAGCCTATGGCTACACCTTC,CASSLGTAYGYTF
.,.,TRBV6-5,14,TRBJ1-1,TGTGCCAGCAGTTACTCCGGGGCGAACACTGAAGCTTTCTTT,CASSYSGANTEAFF
TRBD2,.,TRBV29-1,15,TRBJ2-1,TGCAGCCCCTCGGGACTAGCGGGGTCCTACAATGAGCAGTTCTTC,CSPSGLAGSYNEQFF
.,.,TRBV27,15,TRBJ2-7,TGTGCCAGCAGTTTTGGGCCCCCGGGGCTGTACGAGCAGTACTTC,CASSFGPPGLYEQYF
TRBD1,.,TRBV27,15,TRBJ2-5,TGTGCCAGCAGTTTTTCGGGCAGGGGGCAAGAGACCCAGTACTTC,CASSFSGRGQETQYF
.,.,TRBV5-5,15,TRBJ2-3,TGTGCCAGCAGCTTGTTGCGGGGGCACACAGATACGCAGTATTTT,CASSLLRGHTDTQYF
.,.,TRBV2,18,TRBJ2-3,TGTGCCAGCAGGAGCCGGGGGCGAACCGGGGGCCTCACAGATACGCAGTATTTT,CASRSRGRTGGLTDTQYF
TRBD2,.,TRBV9,18,TRBJ2-1,TGTGCCAGCAGCGTAGGGCGACGGACTAGCGGGAGCTACAATGAGCAGTTCTTC,CASSVGRRTSGSYNEQFF
.,.,TRBV6-1,12,TRBJ1-3,TGTGCCAGCAGTGAAGGGGGGGTCACCATATATTTT,CASSEGGVTIYF
TRBD1,.,TRBV5-1,15,TRBJ1-6,TGCGCCAGCAGCTCGACGGGACAGACCAATTCACCCCTCCACTTT,CASSSTGQTNSPLHF
TRBD1,.,TRBV7-2,14,TRBJ1-5,TGTGCCAGCAGCCCCGACAGGGGCGGTCAGCCCCAGCATTTT,CASSPDRGGQPQHF
.,.,TRBV6-1,15,TRBJ1-1,TGTGCCAGCAGGCAGGGCCCCCGGGGGGACACTGAAGCTTTCTTT,CASRQGPRGDTEAFF
.,.,TRBV4-2,16,TRBJ1-3,TGTGCCAGCAGCCAAGATAGGAGGCAGGTGGAAAACACCATATATTTT,CASSQDRRQVENTIYF
.,.,TRBV6-5,13,TRBJ1-2,TGTGCCAGCAGTCCCCGGGAAGGGGATGGCTACACCTTC,CASSPREGDGYTF
TRBD2,few,TRBV28,18,TRBJ2-1,TGTGCCAGCAGTTCCCGGACTAGCGGGAGGCCCTCCTACAATGAGCAGTTCTTC,CASSSRTSGRPSYNEQFF
.,few,TRBV6-4,16,TRBJ1-2,TGTGCCAGCAGTGACACAGACAGAAGTCCCTACTATGGCTACACCTTC,CASSDTDRSPYYGYTF
.,.,TRBV30,12,TRBJ2-3,TGTGCCTGGACTAGCGGCACAGATACGCAGTATTTT,CAWTSGTDTQYF